Below are 24 T cell receptor beta chains sequenced from a single sample in a study of technical replicates of blood from several donors. Libraries were prepared by immunoSEQ multiplex PCR; TCRdb keeps only in-frame clonotypes and omits some of them. The repertoire holds more than 70,000 clones, with roughly 93% as singletons. Sequencing was carried out using T cells isolated from PBMCs. The receptors come from a human donor in good health.

This chain connects TRBV28 to TRBJ1-4; 7 bases map to TRBD1. Germline loops: CDR1 MDHEN, CDR2 SYDVKM. The CDR3 runs to 16 residues. The V segment lost 3 bases and the J segment 4 bases; nucleotides outside the gene matches: 8. CDR3 sequence (DNA): TGTGCCAGCAGTTTTATTACGACAGGGAGTAATGAAAAACTGTTTTTT. It translates to CASSFITTGSNEKLFF. Full variable domain (rest looked up from reference TRBV28 and TRBJ1-4): DVKVTQSSRYLVKRTGEKVFLECVQDMDHENMFWYRQDPGLGLRLIYFSYDVKMKEKGDIPEGYSVSREKKERFSLILESASTNQTSMYLCASSFITTGSNEKLFFGSGTQLSVL.

V and J are TRBV7-9 and TRBJ2-1; 11 bases align to TRBD2. J gave up 8 bases and V 3 bases, and 0 bases lay outside the gene matches. Germline CDR1 SEHNR, CDR2 FQNEAQ (reference sequence). This CDR3 has 13 residues. The CDR3 loop is CASSLGLADEQFF. The CDR3 DNA sequence: TGTGCCAGCAGCTTGGGACTAGCGGATGAGCAGTTCTTC.

The CDR3 DNA is TGTGCCAGCAGCCTGGGACAGGGGCCACCTCTCACAGATACGCAGTATTTT. It yields the protein CASSLGQGPPLTDTQYF. The chain employs TRBV7-6 and TRBJ2-3; TRBD1 aligns across 10 bases. The CDR3 consists of 17 residues. The germline V gene has CDR1 SGHVS and CDR2 FNYEAQ. With 5 bases clipped from V and 2 bases from J, the junction kept 10 bases outside the gene matches.

The chain couples TRBV28 to TRBJ2-1; 7 bases align to TRBD1. CDR1 and CDR2 (germline): MDHEN, SYDVKM. This CDR3 has 18 amino acids. V shed 2 bases, J shed 4 bases, and the junction held 14 bases outside the gene matches. Written as DNA, the CDR3 is TGTGCCAGCAGTTTAAGTGGGGTGGGACAGCAGGCTTACAATGAGCAGTTCTTC. This sequence encodes CASSLSGVGQQAYNEQFF.

The chain links TRBV12-5 to TRBJ2-5; TRBD2 matches at 10 bases. Germline CDR1 and CDR2: LGHNT and FRNRAP. Unmatched junction bases numbered 12, after V lost 0 bases and J lost 2 bases. This CDR3 has 19 residues. The CDR3 DNA reads TGTGCTAGTGGTTTGGTAGTGTCCGGGGCTAGCGGGGGACAAGAGACCCAGTACTTC. Amino acid sequence: CASGLVVSGASGGQETQYF. Supplemented by reference TRBV12-5 and TRBJ2-5, the full variable domain reads DARVTQTPRHKVTEMGQEVTMRCQPILGHNTVFWYRQTMMQGLELLAYFRNRAPLDDSGMPKDRFSAEMPDATLATLKIQPSEPRDSAVYFCASGLVVSGASGGQETQYFGPGTRLLVL.

This clone was seen only once. V and J are TRBV5-8 and TRBJ1-3; D unclear. This CDR3 is 14 amino acids long. The V end was cut by 0 bases, the J end by 2 bases, with 6 bases between. Germline CDR1 SGHTS, CDR2 YDEGEE. CDR3 amino acids: CASSLVTTGNTIYF. As DNA, the CDR3 is TGTGCCAGCAGCTTGGTAACAACTGGAAACACCATATATTTT.

This chain connects TRBV5-1 to TRBJ2-7; 7 bases are shared with TRBD1. CDR1 and CDR2 (germline): SGHRS, YFSETQ. V lost 2 bases and J lost 3; bases outside the gene matches: 5. This CDR3 spans 14 amino acids. CDR3 amino acids: CASSFFPGGYEQYF. CDR3 DNA sequence: TGCGCCAGCAGCTTTTTTCCAGGGGGCTACGAGCAGTACTTC.

The CDR3 nucleotides are TGCGCCAGCAGGTCAGCGGGAGGGATGTACAATGAGCAGTTCTTC. The encoded protein is CASRSAGGMYNEQFF. The genes are TRBV5-1 and TRBJ2-1; TRBD2 matches 10 bases. Looked up from germline, CDR1 is SGHRS and CDR2 is YFSETQ. This CDR3 spans 15 amino acids. Trimming at V came to 5 bases and at J to 4 bases, leaving 6 bases not matched to a gene.

This chain uses TRBV19 with TRBJ1-5; perhaps TRBD1 as D (5 bases). The V and J ends lost 5 bases and 3 bases respectively, with 14 bases between them. Germline V gene sequence: CDR1 LNHDA, CDR2 SQIVND (reference sequence). This CDR3 is built from 15 residues. This chain's CDR3 is CASSWRGVFNQPQHF. The CDR3 bases are TGTGCCAGTAGTTGGAGGGGAGTCTTCAATCAGCCCCAGCATTTT.

CDR3 sequence reads: CASSQGQEPGELFF. DNA of the CDR3: TGTGCCAGCAGCCAAGGACAGGAGCCCGGGGAGCTGTTTTTT. J is TRBJ2-2 and V is TRBV11-1, with 7 bases fitting TRBD1. The CDR3 has 14 amino acids. CDR1 and CDR2 from the germline V gene are SGHAT and FQDESV (reference sequence). With V trimmed by 5 bases and J by 6 bases, 6 bases remained unmatched.

The J gene is TRBJ2-7, the V gene TRBV19; 9 nucleotides match TRBD2. CDR1 LNHDA and CDR2 SQIVND come from the germline V gene (reference sequence). V gave up 4 bases and J gave up 2 bases; unmatched junction bases: 3. CDR3 length: 14 amino acids. CDR3 DNA sequence: TGTGCCAGTAGTAAGGCGGGGGGGCCCTACGAGCAGTACTTC. Encoded protein: CASSKAGGPYEQYF.

The chain joins TRBV18 to TRBJ2-5; 11 bases align to TRBD1. V lost 0 bases and J lost 2; bases outside the gene matches: 5. In germline, CDR1 is KGHSH, CDR2 LQKENI. The CDR3 covers 17 residues. CDR3 nucleotide sequence: TGTGCCAGCTCACCACCGATTTGGGACAGGGGGCAAGAGACCCAGTACTTC. It yields the protein CASSPPIWDRGQETQYF.

The chain links TRBV10-3 to TRBJ2-3; D might be TRBD1 (6 bases). V was cut by 6 bases and J by 0 bases, with 16 bases left in between. The CDR3 consists of 16 residues. In germline, CDR1 is ENHRY, CDR2 SYGVKD. CDR3: CAISLGQMISTDTQYF. The CDR3, as DNA: TGTGCCATCAGCCTGGGACAAATGATTAGCACAGATACGCAGTATTTT.

This sequence joins TRBV6-1 and TRBJ1-4; 11 bases align to TRBD1. The germline CDR1 and CDR2 sequences are MNHNS and SASEGT. After removal of 1 base from V and 3 bases from J, the junction contained 4 bases not matched to a gene. The CDR3 runs to 17 residues. The CDR3, as DNA: TGTGCCAGCAGTGAAGGGACAGGGGGCTTGGCTAATGAAAAACTGTTTTTT. It yields the protein CASSEGTGGLANEKLFF.

The chain employs TRBV6-5 and TRBJ2-7, with TRBD1 matching over 7 bases. From germline, CDR1 is MNHEY and CDR2 SVGAGI. V trimming: 6 bases; J trimming: 3 bases; junction bases outside the gene matches: 8. The CDR3 loop spans 14 amino acids. CDR3 loop: CASSGQDFFYEQYF. In nucleotides, the CDR3 is TGTGCCAGCAGCGGACAGGACTTTTTCTACGAGCAGTACTTC.

The rearrangement uses TRBV6-5 and TRBJ1-1; the D is unclear. The V gene's germline CDR1 is MNHEY and CDR2 SVGAGI. V was trimmed by 2 bases and J by 4 bases, leaving 8 bases between them. This CDR3 is built from 13 residues. DNA of the CDR3: TGTGCCAGCAGTTACGAGGGAATCACTGAAGCTTTCTTT. It translates to CASSYEGITEAFF.

V is TRBV18 and J is TRBJ2-1, with D possibly being TRBD2 (5 bases). Between the trimmed V and J ends, which lost 6 bases and 9 bases, there was a span of 12 bases. CDR1 KGHSH and CDR2 LQKENI come from the germline V gene. CDR3 length equals 12 residues. The chain's CDR3 is CASSGRVLEQFF. CDR3 nucleotide sequence: TGTGCCAGCTCGGGGAGAGTCCTTGAGCAGTTCTTC.

J is TRBJ2-3 and V is TRBV7-6; D possibly corresponds to TRBD2 (5 bases). V dropped 2 bases and J dropped 3 bases, with 18 bases sitting between them. The CDR3 runs 17 residues. Germline V gene sequence: CDR1 SGHVS, CDR2 FNYEAQ. CDR3 amino acids: CASSLTIGRSLTDTQYF. For the CDR3, the DNA is TGTGCCAGCAGCTTAACCATAGGGAGAAGTTTGACAGATACGCAGTATTTT.

J is TRBJ2-7 and V is TRBV6-1; D is undetermined. V was pared by 4 bases and J by 0 bases, with 13 bases between. Germline CDR1 and CDR2: MNHNS and SASEGT. The CDR3 is 15 amino acids. CDR3 amino acids: CASSGDIMHSYEQYF. The CDR3 coding sequence is TGTGCCAGCAGTGGCGACATCATGCACTCCTACGAGCAGTACTTC.

J is TRBJ2-1 and V is TRBV10-3, with 11 nucleotides matching TRBD2. Germline CDR1 reads ENHRY; CDR2 reads SYGVKD. This CDR3 has 16 amino acids. Trimming cost V 6 bases and J 2 bases; bases outside gene matches: 6. The CDR3 DNA sequence: TGTGCCATCAGCCTCGAGACTAGCGGGGCCTACAATGAGCAGTTCTTC. Its protein is CAISLETSGAYNEQFF.

V is TRBV20-1 and J is TRBJ2-7; D is possibly TRBD2 (6 bases). The CDR3 runs to 10 residues. The V end was cut by 5 bases, the J end by 7 bases, with 9 bases between. CDR1 and CDR2 (germline): DFQATT, SNEGSKA (reference sequence). The CDR3 DNA reads as TGCAGTGCTTGGGACTCGGAGCAGTACTTC. This translates into CSAWDSEQYF.

The V gene is TRBV21-1, the J gene TRBJ2-1; the table calls TRBD2, which could not be checked here. TRBV21-1 is reported as a pseudogene. The CDR3 is 18 amino acids. DNA for the CDR3: TGTGCCAGCAGCAAAATCCCGACCGTAGCGGGACGTCGCAATGAGCAGTTCTTC. Protein: CASSKIPTVAGRRNEQFF.

The rearrangement uses TRBV6-4 and TRBJ2-2; D is ambiguous. V was pared by 6 bases and J by 2 bases, with 16 bases between. This CDR3 spans 16 amino acids. Germline V CDR1 and CDR2: MRHNA, SNTAGT. The CDR3 nucleotides read TGTGCCAGCAGCCCGACAATCCATGACAACACCGGGGAGCTGTTTTTT. Its protein product is CASSPTIHDNTGELFF.

The rearrangement uses TRBV7-6 and TRBJ1-3; 7 bases align to TRBD1. The CDR3 runs 18 residues. Germline CDR1 reads SGHVS; CDR2 reads FNYEAQ. Losses at the gene ends were 5 bases for V and 4 bases for J; bases not matched to a gene: 17. CDR3 coding DNA: TGTGCCAGCAGCACCAGTCGGACAGGTCCCTCGCCCGGAAACACCATATATTTT. Its translation is CASSTSRTGPSPGNTIYF.